This T cell receptor (beta chain) was recorded in a study of regulatory dendritic cells for organ transplantation. Study observations and caveats: Mature dendritic cells appeared to drive more memory CD8+ clonal expansion than regulatory ones.

Per the germline V gene, CDR1 is LNHDA and CDR2 is SQIVND (reference sequence). Trimming left V 7 bases short and J 4 bases short, with 20 bases between. The CDR3 is 16 amino acids. Worth noting for this clone: Its antigen is currently unknown.

Profiling relied on immunoSEQ multiplex PCR, and the TCRdb table lists in-frame clones only, not all of them. The sample shows under 40,000 clones, approximately 90% of them seen only once. Sequences were obtained from naive CD8+ T cells from blood. As to subset: CD45RA+ naive T cells. The V and J genes are TRBV19 and TRBJ1-5; possible D gene TRBD1, 6 bases. The receptor was derived from a human donor in good health. The CDR3 spells CASNQGFTRGNQPQHF. DNA of the CDR3: TGTGCCAGTAACCAGGGGTTCACGAGGGGTAATCAGCCCCAGCATTTT.